The clone carrying this TCR beta chain was seen ten or more times. The antigen is unknown. The data are from a study of identical twins. It was template switching that added a universal primer site, and there were unique molecular identifiers on the cDNA. TCRdb analysed the 5' RACE reads with MiXCR anew, one entry per CDR3 protein. The profile covers some 240,000 distinct CDR3 sequences, with roughly a tenth appearing a single time and approximately 11% taken by the ten largest. Points from the study as a whole: The study found that models underestimated out-of-frame TCR alpha sharing in monozygotic twins.

Germline assignment: CDR1 SGHTA and CDR2 FQGNSA. Between the trimmed V and J ends, which lost 4 bases and 5 bases, there was a span of 20 bases. The CDR3 length is 16 residues. What was sequenced was memory T cells sorted from blood. The chain employs TRBV7-2 and TRBJ1-2, with unresolved D. This clonotype was obtained from a man between 50 and 59 years old in good health. CDR3 sequence (DNA): TGTGCCAGCAGCTCCCTCTTCGGGGTCGGGGATTATGGCTACACCTTC. This gives the protein CASSSLFGVGDYGYTF.